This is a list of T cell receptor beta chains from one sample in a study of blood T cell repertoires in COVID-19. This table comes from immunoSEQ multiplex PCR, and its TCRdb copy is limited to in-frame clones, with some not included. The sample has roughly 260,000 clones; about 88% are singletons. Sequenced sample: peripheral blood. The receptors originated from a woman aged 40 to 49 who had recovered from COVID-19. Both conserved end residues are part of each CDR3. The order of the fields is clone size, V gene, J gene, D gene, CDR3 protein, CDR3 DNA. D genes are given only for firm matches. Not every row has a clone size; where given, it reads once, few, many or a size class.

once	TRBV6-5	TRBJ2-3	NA	CATGPYTDTQYF	TGTGCCACTGGGCCGTACACAGATACGCAGTATTTT
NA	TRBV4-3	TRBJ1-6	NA	CASSPLYNSPLHF	TGCGCCAGCAGCCCTCTATATAATTCACCCCTCCACTTT
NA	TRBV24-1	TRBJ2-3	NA	CATSESGGSTDTQYF	TGTGCCACCAGTGAGTCGGGGGGCAGCACAGATACGCAGTATTTT
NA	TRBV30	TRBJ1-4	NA	CAWTPLGQGRGEKLFF	TGTGCCTGGACCCCCCTGGGGCAGGGTAGGGGTGAAAAACTGTTTTTT
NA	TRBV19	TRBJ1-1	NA	CASKGLMNTEAFF	TGTGCCAGTAAGGGGCTAATGAACACTGAAGCTTTCTTT
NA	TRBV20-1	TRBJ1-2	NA	CSAGRVDF	TGCAGTGCCGGGCGGGTAGATTTC
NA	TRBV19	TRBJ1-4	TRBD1	CASSIWDRREKLFF	TGTGCCAGTAGTATATGGGACAGGCGTGAAAAACTGTTTTTT
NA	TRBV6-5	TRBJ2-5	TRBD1	CASSSRTGVETQYF	TGTGCCAGCAGTTCCAGGACAGGGGTAGAGACCCAGTACTTC
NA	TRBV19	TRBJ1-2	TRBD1	CASARGTGGPYGYTF	TGTGCCAGTGCTAGGGGGACAGGGGGCCCATATGGCTACACCTTC
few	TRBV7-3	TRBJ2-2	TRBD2	CASSLRLAGGPNTGELFF	TGTGCCAGCAGCTTAAGGCTAGCGGGGGGTCCGAACACCGGGGAGCTGTTTTTT
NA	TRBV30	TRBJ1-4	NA	CAWSVLTGINEKLFF	TGTGCCTGGAGTGTACTAACGGGAATTAATGAAAAACTGTTTTTT
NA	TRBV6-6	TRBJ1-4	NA	CASSKLRGEKLFF	TGTGCCAGCAGTAAGTTGCGTGGTGAAAAACTGTTTTTT
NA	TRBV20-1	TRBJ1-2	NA	CSASPGGWGIYGYTF	TGCAGTGCTAGTCCTGGGGGGTGGGGGATCTATGGCTACACCTTC
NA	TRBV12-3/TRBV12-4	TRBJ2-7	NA	CASSPGHNYEQYF	TGTGCCAGCAGTCCGGGACATAACTACGAGCAGTACTTC
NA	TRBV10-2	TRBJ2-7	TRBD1	CASSRGLRDSPYEQYF	TGCGCCAGCAGTCGAGGTCTCCGGGACAGCCCCTACGAGCAGTACTTC
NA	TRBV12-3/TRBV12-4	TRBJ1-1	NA	CASSSYSTEAFF	TGTGCCAGCAGTTCCTACAGCACTGAAGCTTTCTTT
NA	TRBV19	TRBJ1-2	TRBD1	CASKTDRGGNYGYTF	TGTGCCAGTAAAACGGACAGGGGAGGGAACTATGGCTACACCTTC
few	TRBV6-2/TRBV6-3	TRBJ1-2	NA	CASSSRTVLLYGYTF	TGTGCCAGCAGTTCCCGGACAGTTTTACTCTATGGCTACACCTTC
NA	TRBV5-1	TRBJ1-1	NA	CASSLVPGVTLNTEAFF	TGCGCCAGCAGCTTGGTACCAGGGGTAACGCTGAACACTGAAGCTTTCTTT
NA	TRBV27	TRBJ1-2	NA	CASSLDANYGYTF	TGTGCCAGCAGCCTAGATGCTAACTATGGCTACACCTTC
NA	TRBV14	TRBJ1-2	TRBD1	CASSHGPVGTGVYGYTF	TGTGCCAGCAGCCACGGACCGGTTGGGACAGGGGTCTATGGCTACACCTTC
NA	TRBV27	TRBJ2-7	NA	CASSFKSLTSYEQYF	TGTGCCAGCAGTTTTAAATCCCTGACTAGTTACGAGCAGTACTTC
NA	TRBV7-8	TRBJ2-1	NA	CASSLGSREYNEQFF	TGTGCCAGCAGCTTAGGTTCTAGGGAGTACAATGAGCAGTTCTTC
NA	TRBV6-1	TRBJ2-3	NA	CASSERGLNTDTQYF	TGTGCCAGCAGTGAAAGGGGGTTGAACACAGATACGCAGTATTTT
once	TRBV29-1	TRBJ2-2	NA	CSASTVTNTGELFF	TGCAGCGCTTCGACAGTTACGAACACCGGGGAGCTGTTTTTT
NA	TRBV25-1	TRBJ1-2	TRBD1	CASRRTGEQSYGYTF	TGTGCCAGCAGGAGGACAGGGGAACAAAGCTATGGCTACACCTTC
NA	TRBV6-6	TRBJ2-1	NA	CASSYNLEQFF	TGTGCCAGCAGTTATAATCTTGAGCAGTTCTTC
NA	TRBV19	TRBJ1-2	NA	CASSIDFASGYTF	TGTGCCAGTAGTATAGATTTCGCGAGTGGCTACACCTTC
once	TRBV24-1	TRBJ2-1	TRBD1	CATRTGTGVNEQFF	TGTGCCACCAGAACCGGGACAGGGGTCAATGAGCAGTTCTTC
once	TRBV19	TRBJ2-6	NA	CASSIRESPGANVLTF	TGTGCCAGTAGTATTCGAGAAAGCCCTGGGGCCAACGTCCTGACTTTC
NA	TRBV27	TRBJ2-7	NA	CASSAQGAGYEQYF	TGTGCCAGCAGTGCACAGGGAGCAGGCTACGAGCAGTACTTC
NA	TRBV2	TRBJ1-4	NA	CASRDQGIANEKLFF	TGTGCCAGCAGGGACCAGGGGATAGCTAATGAAAAACTGTTTTTT
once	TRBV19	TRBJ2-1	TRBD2	CASRLTSGSANEQFF	TGTGCCAGTAGGCTCACTAGCGGGAGTGCCAATGAGCAGTTCTTC
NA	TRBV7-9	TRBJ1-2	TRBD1	CASSQTGLTHTF	TGTGCCAGCAGCCAGACAGGGTTGACGCACACCTTC
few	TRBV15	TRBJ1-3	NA	CATSRSDGRVYGNTIYF	TGTGCCACCAGCAGATCGGATGGCAGGGTTTACGGAAACACCATATATTTT
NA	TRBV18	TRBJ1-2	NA	CASSPPYTSYGYTF	TGTGCCAGCTCACCACCGTACACAAGCTATGGCTACACCTTC
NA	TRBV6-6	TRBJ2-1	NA	CASSYSTAANEQFF	TGTGCCAGCAGTTACTCGACAGCAGCGAATGAGCAGTTCTTC
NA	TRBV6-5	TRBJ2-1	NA	CASSSGRSYNEQFF	TGTGCCAGCAGTTCAGGCCGCTCCTACAATGAGCAGTTCTTC
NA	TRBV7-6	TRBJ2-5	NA	CASSLGWRQQETQYF	TGTGCCAGCAGCTTAGGTTGGCGGCAGCAAGAGACCCAGTACTTC
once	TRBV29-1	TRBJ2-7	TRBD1	CSVLQGALDEQYF	TGCAGCGTTTTACAGGGGGCGCTGGACGAGCAGTACTTC